These 21 T cell receptor beta chains share one sample of origin, sequenced in a study of blood T cell repertoires in COVID-19. Sequencing used immunoSEQ multiplex PCR; TCRdb keeps in-frame clones, though not all of them. Of about 110,000 clones listed, 70% to 90% are singletons. Sequenced: peripheral blood. The source of these receptors is a woman between 50 and 59 years old with active or convalescent COVID-19.

This clone has just one count. This chain connects TRBV28 to TRBJ2-3, with 12 bases aligning to TRBD2. V shed 7 bases and J 4 bases; nucleotides not matched to a gene: 15. The CDR3 length is 18 residues. Germline lookup yields CDR1 MDHEN and CDR2 SYDVKM. Written as DNA, the CDR3 is TGTGCCAGCATTAAATCCCCGAGGACTAGCGGGATACCAGATACGCAGTATTTT. It translates to CASIKSPRTSGIPDTQYF.

The rearrangement uses TRBV7-2 and TRBJ2-3, with 10 nucleotides matching TRBD1. The junction had 3 bases not matched to a gene; V was cut back by 5 bases and J by 4 bases. The CDR3 consists of 14 residues. CDR1 is SGHTA, CDR2 FQGNSA, per germline. Here the CDR3 DNA reads TGTGCCAGCAGCGAGGACAGGGGGGCAGATACGCAGTATTTT. The encoded protein is CASSEDRGADTQYF.

This clone is a singleton in its sample. The CDR3 DNA is TGTGCCAGCTCACCTACCGTGTATCGAACTCACAATGAGCAGTTCTTC. Residues: CASSPTVYRTHNEQFF. V and J are TRBV18 and TRBJ2-1; unclear D gene. This CDR3 spans 16 amino acids. Per the germline V gene, CDR1 is KGHSH and CDR2 is LQKENI. V dropped 3 bases and J dropped 5 bases, with 17 bases sitting between them.

This clone showed up just a few times. This chain uses TRBV14 with TRBJ1-6; D gene unclear. CDR1 and CDR2 from the germline V gene are SGHDN and FVKESK. Trimming removed 1 base at V and 7 bases at J, with 8 bases between. The CDR3 length is 14 residues. CDR3 sequence: CASSQVSRNSPLHF. The CDR3, as DNA: TGTGCCAGCAGCCAAGTGAGTCGCAATTCACCCCTCCACTTT.

The chain is built from TRBV14 and TRBJ1-2; 9 bases fit TRBD1. V was pared by 4 bases and J by 2 bases, with 2 bases of the junction left unmatched. The CDR3 covers 14 residues. The germline V gene has CDR1 SGHDN and CDR2 FVKESK. The CDR3 region is CASSLGQGNYGYTF. CDR3 coding DNA: TGTGCCAGCAGCCTGGGACAGGGAAACTATGGCTACACCTTC.

This chain uses TRBV2 with TRBJ1-1; 7 nucleotides align to TRBD1. The CDR3 length is 14 residues. V gave up 6 bases and J gave up 5 bases; unmatched junction bases: 9. Germline lookup yields CDR1 SNHLY and CDR2 FYNNEI. The CDR3 reads CASRITGVKTEAFF. The CDR3, as DNA: TGTGCCAGCAGGATAACAGGGGTTAAAACTGAAGCTTTCTTT.

The rearrangement joins TRBV3-1 (or the pseudogene TRBV3-2) to TRBJ1-2, with D tentatively TRBD1 (5 bases). The V gene's germline CDR1 is LGHDT and CDR2 YNNKEL (reference sequence). The CDR3 runs 15 residues. The V gene lost 3 bases and the J gene lost 4 bases, with 15 bases spanning the gap. In DNA, the CDR3 is TGTGCCAGCAGCCACCGGGACCCCGGGGGCTATGGCTACACCTTC. It is translated as CASSHRDPGGYGYTF.

The genes are TRBV28 and TRBJ2-5; no definite D call. Germline loops: CDR1 MDHEN, CDR2 SYDVKM. V lost 3 bases, J lost 4 bases, and 9 bases lay in between. This CDR3 is 13 amino acids long. The CDR3 loop reads CASSLANRETQYF. The CDR3 nucleotides read TGTGCCAGCAGTTTGGCAAACCGAGAGACCCAGTACTTC.

The V gene is TRBV28, the J gene TRBJ1-6, with 8 positions matching TRBD1. Germline CDR1 MDHEN, CDR2 SYDVKM. This CDR3 contains 17 residues. V trimming: 3 bases; J trimming: 10 bases; junction bases outside the gene matches: 14. The CDR3 loop reads CASSFLGQGHIESPLHF. For the CDR3, the DNA is TGTGCCAGCAGTTTCCTCGGACAGGGCCATATAGAGTCACCCCTCCACTTT.

This chain joins TRBV27 and TRBJ1-1; the match to TRBD1 covers 8 bases. The length of the CDR3 is 15 residues. The V gene end was trimmed by 7 bases and the J gene end by 6 bases; junction bases not matched to a gene: 13. The germline V gene has CDR1 MNHEY and CDR2 SMNVEV (reference sequence). The CDR3 reads CASKMDRASNAEAFF. In DNA, the CDR3 is TGTGCCAGCAAAATGGACAGGGCAAGTAACGCTGAAGCTTTCTTT.

This sequence joins TRBV6-2 or TRBV6-3 and TRBJ2-1; TRBD2 aligns across 11 bases. CDR1 MNHEY and CDR2 SVGEGT come from the germline V gene. V lost 5 bases and J lost 4; bases outside the gene matches: 1. The CDR3 is made up of 14 amino acids. DNA of the CDR3: TGTGCCAGCAGTGGGACTAGCGGATACAATGAGCAGTTCTTC. Translated, it gives CASSGTSGYNEQFF.

This clone has a handful of counts. This sequence joins TRBV11-2 and TRBJ1-4; possibly TRBD1 for D (6 bases). V shed 1 base and J shed 11 bases, with 14 bases lying between them. CDR3 length: 14 residues. Germline loops: CDR1 SGHAT, CDR2 FQNNGV. CDR3 sequence: CASSLVAGGQKLFF. CDR3 nucleotide sequence: TGTGCCAGCAGCTTAGTTGCGGGAGGACAGAAACTGTTTTTT.

A single count supports this clone. The chain combines TRBV15 with TRBJ2-1, with D hard to call. The CDR3 covers 13 residues. Germline V gene data show CDR1 as LNHNV and CDR2 as YYDKDF (reference sequence). Trimming removed 8 bases at V and 3 bases at J, with 11 bases between. CDR3 residues: CATLGLNYNEQFF. DNA of the CDR3: TGTGCCACCCTGGGCCTAAACTACAATGAGCAGTTCTTC.

The genes are TRBV13 and TRBJ2-3; D gene uncertain. Trimming removed 5 bases at V and 9 bases at J, with 9 bases between. Germline V lookup: CDR1 PRHDT, CDR2 FYEKMQ (reference sequence). There are 11 residues in the CDR3. The CDR3 nucleotides are TGTGCCAGCAGCCCCGAGAAGACGCAGTATTTT. Its translation: CASSPEKTQYF.

The CDR3 loop is CASRKQVHEQYF. CDR3 nucleotides: TGTGCCAGCAGAAAACAGGTCCACGAGCAGTACTTC. V is TRBV12-3 or TRBV12-4 and J is TRBJ2-7; the D gene is possibly TRBD1 (5 bases). Trimming pared 6 bases from V and 5 bases from J, leaving 11 bases between. The CDR3 is 12 amino acids.

J is TRBJ2-1 and V is TRBV7-2; 14 bases fit TRBD2. Germline CDR1 reads SGHTA; CDR2 reads FQGNSA. Trimming cost V 1 base and J 8 bases; bases outside gene matches: 4. The CDR3 sequence is 16 residues long. The CDR3 nucleotides are TGTGCCAGCAGCTTAGGACTAGCGGGAGGGTATTATGAGCAGTTCTTC. It is translated as CASSLGLAGGYYEQFF.

The gene calls are TRBV9 and TRBJ1-2; TRBD1 aligns across 7 bases. The germline CDR1 and CDR2 sequences are SGDLS and YYNGEE. CDR3 size: 12 residues. V lost 3 bases and J lost 7; bases outside the gene matches: 3. This CDR3 reads CASSGPGGGYTF. CDR3 nucleotide sequence: TGTGCCAGCAGCGGACCAGGGGGTGGCTACACCTTC.

The chain recombines TRBV29-1 with TRBJ2-1, with 9 bases matching TRBD2. V was pared by 2 bases and J by 3 bases, with 2 bases of the junction left unmatched. CDR3 length equals 14 residues. CDR1 is SQVTM, CDR2 ANQGSEA, per germline. The CDR3 DNA is TGCAGCGTTGAACTAGCGGGATTCTACAATGAGCAGTTCTTC. Translating gives CSVELAGFYNEQFF.

The rearrangement joins TRBV29-1 to TRBJ2-5, with 9 bases identical to TRBD2. Germline CDR1 and CDR2: SQVTM and ANQGSEA. The CDR3 runs 14 residues. J gave up 6 bases and V 4 bases, and 9 bases lay outside the gene matches. The CDR3 nucleotides read TGCAGCGTTGGTTTTCGGCTAGCGGGAAAGACCCAGTACTTC. This sequence encodes CSVGFRLAGKTQYF.

This clone was detected once. This sequence joins TRBV19 and TRBJ2-7; 9 bases agree with TRBD2. V was pared by 7 bases and J by 2 bases, with 3 bases of the junction left unmatched. Germline V CDR1 and CDR2: LNHDA, SQIVND (reference sequence). The CDR3 loop spans 13 amino acids. This CDR3 reads CASTLAGTYEQYF. The CDR3 DNA reads as TGTGCCAGTACGCTAGCGGGAACCTACGAGCAGTACTTC.

The V call is TRBV7-9, the J call TRBJ1-1; the D is unclear. Germline V lookup: CDR1 SEHNR, CDR2 FQNEAQ (reference sequence). Trimming shortened V by 6 bases and J by 0 bases, and 11 bases separated the two germline ends. The CDR3 has 14 residues. The chain's CDR3 is CASREDGMNTEAFF. CDR3 sequence (DNA): TGTGCCAGCAGGGAGGACGGAATGAACACTGAAGCTTTCTTT.